Shown below are 9 T cell receptor beta chains from a single sample sequenced in a study of regulatory T cells in long-lasting Graves disease. Time point meaning: newly diagnosed GD, antithyroid drugs for less than 3 months. The TCR library used RNA extracted from PBMCs. Arm-PCR of CDR3 regions and iRepertoire HTBI primers were the basis on which TCR beta libraries were built. A single record per CDR3 protein comes from TCRdb applying MiXCR to the multiplex PCR reads. Among under 500,000 distinct CDR3 sequences listed, less than 20% were seen once. The data also belong to a second study, concerning T cells in Graves' hyperthyroidism and ophthalmopathy.

This specimen consisted of peripheral blood mononuclear cells (PBMCs), obtained at new diagnosis, from a patient treated with antithyroid drugs. All receptors come from a woman aged 25-40 years with Graves disease.

V is TRBV7-2 and J is TRBJ2-3; D unclear. The CDR3 has 14 amino acids. Germline-derived CDR1 and CDR2 are SGHTA and FQGNSA. Trimming stripped 5 bases from V and 8 bases from J, with 17 bases between. The CDR3: CASSPFGPKGTQYF. The CDR3 DNA follows: TGTGCCAGCAGCCCCTTTGGCCCCAAGGGTACGCAGTATTTT.

This clonotype was seen ten or more times. The rearrangement joins TRBV18 to TRBJ1-1, with TRBD1 matching 7 bases. The V segment lost 5 bases and the J segment 1 base; nucleotides outside the gene matches: 4. The CDR3 extends over 14 amino acids. Germline CDR1 reads KGHSH; CDR2 reads LQKENI. The CDR3 loop reads CASSTGTENTEAFF. The CDR3 bases are TGTGCCAGCTCAACCGGGACAGAGAACACTGAAGCTTTCTTT.

At least ten counts were recorded for this clonotype. This chain connects TRBV7-9 to TRBJ2-7; D could derive from TRBD1 or TRBD2 (5 bases each). V shed 1 base and J shed 9 bases, with 16 bases lying between them. CDR3 length equals 14 residues. CDR1 is SEHNR and CDR2 is FQNEAQ in the germline V gene (reference sequence). CDR3 nucleotide sequence: TGTGCCAGCAGCTTAGAGGGGAGTGGACACCTGCAGTACTTC. Translation gives CASSLEGSGHLQYF.

This clonotype was observed many times. The chain carries TRBV9 and TRBJ2-7; D is perhaps TRBD1 (5 bases). V gave up 3 bases and J gave up 3 bases, with 7 bases separating them. The germline CDR1 and CDR2 sequences are SGDLS and YYNGEE. The CDR3 has 12 residues. CDR3 DNA sequence: TGTGCCAGCAGCGGGCAGGGCTACGAGCAGTACTTC. This encodes CASSGQGYEQYF.

This sequence joins TRBV6-1 and TRBJ1-1; weak D call: TRBD1 (6 bases). V was trimmed by 6 bases and J by 6 bases, leaving 14 bases between them. The CDR3 is made up of 13 amino acids. Germline V gives CDR1 MNHNS, CDR2 SASEGT. CDR3 sequence reads: CASSSPTGPEAFF. CDR3 coding DNA: TGTGCCAGCAGCTCTCCGACAGGTCCTGAAGCTTTCTTT.

This clonotype was seen repeatedly, ten times or more. The rearrangement links TRBV27 to TRBJ2-1; 7 bases align to TRBD1. Germline V lookup: CDR1 MNHEY, CDR2 SMNVEV (reference sequence). The CDR3 loop spans 18 amino acids. The junction had 10 bases not matched to a gene; V was cut back by 2 bases and J by 0 bases. For the CDR3, the DNA is TGTGCCAGCAGTTTAAACCCGGGACAGCCAGTCTCCTACAATGAGCAGTTCTTC. Translated, it gives CASSLNPGQPVSYNEQFF.

The chain has TRBV19 and TRBJ2-7; TRBD1 aligns across 10 bases. CDR3 size: 15 residues. Germline trimming cut 3 bases from V and 2 bases from J; bases unmatched to any gene: 4. CDR1 is LNHDA and CDR2 is SQIVND in the germline V gene (reference sequence). The CDR3 DNA is TGTGCCAGTAGTATCTCCGGACAGGGGGCCTACGAGCAGTACTTC. Translating it yields CASSISGQGAYEQYF. The entire variable domain, with the rest obtained from reference TRBV19 and TRBJ2-7, is as follows: DGGITQSPKYLFRKEGQNVTLSCEQNLNHDAMYWYRQDPGQGLRLIYYSQIVNDFQKGDIAEGYSVSREKKESFPLTVTSAQKNPTAFYLCASSISGQGAYEQYFGPGTRLTVT.

In this sample, this clonotype turned up many times. CDR3 protein: CASSPPGQGIEKLFF. The CDR3 DNA reads TGTGCCAGCAGTCCGCCGGGACAGGGGATTGAAAAACTGTTTTTT. This rearrangement joins TRBV27 to TRBJ1-4; TRBD1 agrees at 10 bases. Germline-derived CDR1 and CDR2 are MNHEY and SMNVEV (reference sequence). The ends lost 5 bases at V and 7 bases at J; junction bases unmatched: 7. The CDR3 is 15 amino acids. The full variable domain, completed using reference TRBV27 and TRBJ1-4, is EAQVTQNPRYLITVTGKKLTVTCSQNMNHEYMSWYRQDPGLGLRQIYYSMNVEVTDKGDVPEGYKVSRKEKRNFPLILESPSPNQTSLYFCASSPPGQGIEKLFFGSGTQLSVL.

This chain links TRBV19 with TRBJ2-1, with a possible D match to TRBD2 (6 bases). CDR1 is LNHDA, CDR2 SQIVND, per germline (reference sequence). The V gene lost 1 base and the J gene lost 8 bases, with 12 bases spanning the gap. The CDR3 has 14 amino acids. CDR3 sequence: CASSIGLVIHEQFF. CDR3 sequence (DNA): TGTGCCAGTAGTATAGGACTAGTTATCCATGAGCAGTTCTTC.